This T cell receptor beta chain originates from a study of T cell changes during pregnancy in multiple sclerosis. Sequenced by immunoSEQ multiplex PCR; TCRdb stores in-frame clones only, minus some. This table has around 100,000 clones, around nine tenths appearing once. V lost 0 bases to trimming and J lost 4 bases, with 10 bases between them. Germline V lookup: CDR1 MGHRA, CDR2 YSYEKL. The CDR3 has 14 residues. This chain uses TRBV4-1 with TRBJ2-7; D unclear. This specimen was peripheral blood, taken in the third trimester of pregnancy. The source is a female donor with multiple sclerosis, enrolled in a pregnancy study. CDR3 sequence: CASSQDPVAYEQYF. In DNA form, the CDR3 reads TGCGCCAGCAGCCAAGACCCGGTTGCGTACGAGCAGTACTTC.